This TCR beta chain emerged from a study of blood T cell repertoires in COVID-19. Overall study: From T cells, B-cell-depleted T cells, or PBMCs came the material, which was cDNA or gDNA.

Repertoires were generated with immunoSEQ multiplex PCR, while TCRdb's copy carries only in-frame clones and drops some. There are 150,000 to 200,000 clones in the sample; 75% to 90% occur only once, and approximately 13% lies in the top ten. In assigning cohorts, the study relied on participant-reported clinical history. Two consecutive negative NP/OP PCR tests, clearance, or resolved symptoms defined Cohort 3 recovery. Between the trimmed V and J ends, which lost 5 bases and 7 bases, there was a span of 20 bases. In germline, CDR1 is PRHDT, CDR2 FYEKMQ (reference sequence). The CDR3 is 15 amino acids.

The clonotype originates from a woman aged 60 to 75 who had recovered from COVID-19. The chain has TRBV13 and TRBJ1-2, with a weak D call TRBD1 (5 bases). Sequencing was done on a sample of PBMCs or T cells enriched from blood (not recorded which). The CDR3 coding sequence is TGTGCCAGCAGCCTCGGGGGGTTTGGTGTGGGTGGCTACACCTTC. Amino acids: CASSLGGFGVGGYTF.